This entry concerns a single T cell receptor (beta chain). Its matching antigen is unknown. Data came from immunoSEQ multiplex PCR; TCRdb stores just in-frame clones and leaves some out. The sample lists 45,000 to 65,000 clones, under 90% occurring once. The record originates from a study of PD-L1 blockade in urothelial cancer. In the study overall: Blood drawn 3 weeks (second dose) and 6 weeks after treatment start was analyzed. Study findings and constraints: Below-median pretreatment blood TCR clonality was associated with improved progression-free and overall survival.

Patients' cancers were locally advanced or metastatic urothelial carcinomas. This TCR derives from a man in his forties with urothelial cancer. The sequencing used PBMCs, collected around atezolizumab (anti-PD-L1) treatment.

The CDR3 here is CASSPNPGRGTGNTIYF. CDR3 sequence (DNA): TGTGCCAGCAGTCCTAATCCAGGAAGGGGCACTGGAAACACCATATATTTT. The V call is TRBV28, the J call TRBJ1-3; maybe TRBD1 (5 bases). With 5 bases removed from V and 2 bases from J, the gap between germline ends came to 19 bases. This CDR3 has 17 amino acids. Germline V gene data show CDR1 as MDHEN and CDR2 as SYDVKM.